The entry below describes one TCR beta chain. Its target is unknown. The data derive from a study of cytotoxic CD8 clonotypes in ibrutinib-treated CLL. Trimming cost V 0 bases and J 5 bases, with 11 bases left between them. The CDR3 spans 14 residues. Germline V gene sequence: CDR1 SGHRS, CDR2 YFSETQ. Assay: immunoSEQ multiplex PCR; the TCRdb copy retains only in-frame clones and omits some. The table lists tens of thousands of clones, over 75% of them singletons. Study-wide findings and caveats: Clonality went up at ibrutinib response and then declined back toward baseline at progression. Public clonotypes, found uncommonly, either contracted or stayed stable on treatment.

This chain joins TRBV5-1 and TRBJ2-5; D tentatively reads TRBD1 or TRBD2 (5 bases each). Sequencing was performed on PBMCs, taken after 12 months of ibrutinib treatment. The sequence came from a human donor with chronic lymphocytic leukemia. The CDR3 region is CASSLDRRLETQYF. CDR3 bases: TGCGCCAGCAGCTTGGACAGGAGGTTGGAGACCCAGTACTTC.